This T cell receptor beta chain stems from a study of blood T cells in healthy people across ages. CDR3 length: 17 amino acids. Germline-derived CDR1 and CDR2 are DFQATT and SNEGSKA (reference sequence). Alongside a J-beta primer mix, a sample-barcoded 5' primer served in a second PCR lasting roughly 7 to 11 cycles. TCRdb re-called the 5' RACE reads with MiXCR, one entry per CDR3 protein. The sample has around 990,000 distinct CDR3 sequences; less than 25% are singletons. In regard to this clonotype: Its antigen remains unidentified.

Study outcomes and limitations: Naive CD4+ cell counts and diversity both ran higher in long-lived than in aged donors.

These data also formed part of another study, on T cells of mothers and their children.

The source is a girl aged 2 to 9 in good health. The rearrangement joins TRBV20-1 to TRBJ2-1, with 12 bases that match TRBD2. Source material: blood. CDR3 nucleotide sequence: TGCAGCATATGGACTAGCGGGATTGGTGGCTCCTACAATGAGCAGTTCTTC. It encodes CSIWTSGIGGSYNEQFF.